A single sample gave rise to the 8 T cell receptor beta chains below, sequenced in a study of cytomegalovirus exposure and HLA in healthy donors. With 60 Vbeta and 13 Jbeta primers, the PCR was carried out. Some clones are missing from TCRdb's copy, which holds only in-frame ones; the method was immunoSEQ multiplex PCR. The sample lists 150,000 to 200,000 clones, approximately 82% occurring once. Sequencing was performed on PBMCs. These receptors were taken from a male donor in good health and CMV-seronegative.

The count of this clone is one. The V gene is TRBV2, the J gene TRBJ1-1, with a tentative D call TRBD1 (5 bases). In germline, CDR1 is SNHLY, CDR2 FYNNEI. The CDR3 totals 15 residues. Trimming removed 4 bases at V and 7 bases at J, with 19 bases between. The CDR3 loop reads CASSGEVGAFGEAFF. The DNA of the CDR3 is TGTGCCAGCAGTGGGGAGGTAGGGGCATTCGGTGAAGCTTTCTTT. Looking up the rest from reference TRBV2 and TRBJ1-1 gives the full variable domain: EPEVTQTPSHQVTQMGQEVILRCVPISNHLYFYWYRQILGQKVEFLVSFYNNEISEKSEIFDDQFSVERPDGSNFTLKIRSTKLEDSAMYFCASSGEVGAFGEAFFGQGTRLTVV.

CDR3 DNA: TGTGCCACCAGCAGAAGAGCGGGACCGAGTACTGAAGCTTTCTTT. Translating gives CATSRRAGPSTEAFF. The chain combines TRBV15 with TRBJ1-1; D perhaps matches TRBD1 (5 bases). The germline V gene has CDR1 LNHNV and CDR2 YYDKDF (reference sequence). The CDR3 runs 15 residues. V was shortened by 2 bases and J by 5 bases, with 15 bases between the two germline ends.

The chain links TRBV13 to TRBJ2-3; the match to TRBD2 covers 10 bases. The V and J ends lost 3 bases and 2 bases, in that order; junction bases with no gene match: 5. The germline gives CDR1 PRHDT, CDR2 FYEKMQ (reference sequence). The CDR3 spans 16 residues. DNA of the CDR3: TGTGCCAGCAGCTTTTCTAGCGGGGGATACACAGATACGCAGTATTTT. Protein product: CASSFSSGGYTDTQYF.

This clone has more than one count but fewer than ten. The rearrangement joins TRBV7-9 to TRBJ1-3; D is unclear. There are 14 residues in the CDR3. V dropped 5 bases and J dropped 0 bases, with 8 bases sitting between them. The germline CDR1 and CDR2 sequences are SEHNR and FQNEAQ (reference sequence). The CDR3: CASSQKDSGNTIYF. The CDR3 DNA reads TGTGCCAGCAGCCAGAAAGACTCTGGAAACACCATATATTTT.

CDR3 sequence reads: CASSQDLPGGPLNEQFF. The DNA for the CDR3 is TGCGCCAGCAGCCAGGACCTCCCGGGAGGGCCTTTGAATGAGCAGTTCTTC. The chain carries TRBV4-3 and TRBJ2-1, with 8 bases identical to TRBD2. The junction had 14 bases not matched to a gene; V was cut back by 3 bases and J by 7 bases. This CDR3 comprises 17 residues. The germline V gene has CDR1 LGHNA and CDR2 YSLEER.

This clone was recorded only once. The V and J genes are TRBV7-3 and TRBJ1-2; the D is unclear. The germline gives CDR1 SGHTA, CDR2 FQGTGA. The CDR3 totals 15 residues. The V and J ends lost 5 bases and 8 bases respectively, with 21 bases between them. The CDR3, as DNA: TGTGCCAGCAGCCCGTACCAAGGACCCTCTAGCGGCTACACCTTC. It translates to CASSPYQGPSSGYTF.

The chain has TRBV28 and TRBJ2-4; 7 bases map to TRBD1. Trimming at V came to 5 bases and at J to 6 bases, leaving 10 bases not matched to a gene. The CDR3 is 15 residues long. Germline V lookup: CDR1 MDHEN, CDR2 SYDVKM. The CDR3 spells CASSTPTGWGNIQYF. The CDR3 region has the DNA TGTGCCAGCAGTACGCCGACAGGGTGGGGAAACATTCAGTACTTC.

The chain joins TRBV11-3 to TRBJ1-2; TRBD1 matches 7 bases. The germline V gene encodes CDR1 SGHNT and CDR2 YENEEA. V was pared by 2 bases and J by 5 bases, with 5 bases of the junction left unmatched. This CDR3 contains 14 residues. This CDR3 is CASSLQGDGYGYTF. DNA of the CDR3: TGTGCCAGCAGCTTACAGGGGGACGGGTATGGCTACACCTTC.